The clone carrying this T cell receptor (beta chain) was detected only a few times. The record originates from a study of cytotoxic CD8 clonotypes in ibrutinib-treated CLL. Overall study context: Researchers reported about 10 relapsed/refractory and roughly 15 treatment-naive patients, 17 of them IGHV unmutated.

In germline, CDR1 is SGHDN, CDR2 FVKESK. CDR3 size: 12 residues. The V gene lost 1 base and the J gene lost 8 bases, with 9 bases spanning the gap. Profiled with immunoSEQ multiplex PCR; TCRdb holds only in-frame clones, not every one. This sample has tens of thousands of clones; more than 70% occur once, and the top ten carry approximately 7.7%. The chain couples TRBV14 to TRBJ2-7; D unclear. Material: PBMCs, obtained at disease progression, from a patient treated with ibrutinib. The receptor was derived from a human donor with chronic lymphocytic leukemia. The CDR3 here is CASSQASLQQYF. CDR3 in DNA: TGTGCCAGCAGCCAAGCGTCACTGCAGCAGTACTTC.